These T cell receptor beta chains were read from a single sample in a study of cytomegalovirus exposure and HLA in healthy donors. Here immunoSEQ multiplex PCR was the method, and the copy in TCRdb shows in-frame clones only, minus some. The sample has approximately 110,000 clones, and its top ten clones hold 1%. Sequenced sample: PBMCs. The receptors were sampled from a man aged 18 to 30 in good health and CMV-seronegative. The CDR3 runs from the conserved cysteine through the conserved F or W. The D gene is left open where the match is weak.

D: .
V: TRBV11-3
J: TRBJ2-1
DNA: TGTGCCAGCAGCCCCACAGGCAATGAGCAGTTCTTC
CDR3: CASSPTGNEQFF

D: TRBD1
V: TRBV30
J: TRBJ1-5
DNA: TGTGCCTGGAGCGTGCGACAGGGGTTATCAAATCAGCCCCAGCATTTT
CDR3: CAWSVRQGLSNQPQHF

D: TRBD1
V: TRBV19
J: TRBJ1-5
DNA: TGTGCCAGTAGTACTCACGGGACAGGTCAGGATCAGCCCCAGCATTTT
CDR3: CASSTHGTGQDQPQHF

D: .
V: TRBV4-1
J: TRBJ2-7
DNA: TGCGCCAGCAGCCAAGAGTTCCCGGGAAGGTTGGCCTACGAGCAGTACTTC
CDR3: CASSQEFPGRLAYEQYF

D: TRBD2
V: TRBV9
J: TRBJ2-2
DNA: TGTGCCAGCAGCTCTGGGACTAGCGTCATCACCGGGGAGCTGTTTTTT
CDR3: CASSSGTSVITGELFF

D: TRBD1
V: TRBV2
J: TRBJ2-7
DNA: TGTGCCAGCAACAGGCCGGGACAGGGGGTTCACGAGCAGTACTTC
CDR3: CASNRPGQGVHEQYF

D: .
V: TRBV9
J: TRBJ1-5
DNA: TGTGCCAGCAGCGTAGGGAGCAGGGGTGGTCAGCCCCAGCATTTT
CDR3: CASSVGSRGGQPQHF

D: .
V: TRBV7-9
J: TRBJ1-1
DNA: TGTGCCAGCAGCCTGGGCGGGGTAGGCTGGGCTTTCTTT
CDR3: CASSLGGVGWAFF

D: TRBD1
V: TRBV28
J: TRBJ2-7
DNA: TGTGCCAGCAGTACGGGACAGGGGCGGGTGGAGTACTTC
CDR3: CASSTGQGRVEYF

D: TRBD2
V: TRBV9
J: TRBJ2-7
DNA: TGTGCCAGCAGCGCCGGGACTAGCGGTATCTACGAGCAGTACTTC
CDR3: CASSAGTSGIYEQYF

D: .
V: TRBV6-1
J: TRBJ1-3
DNA: TGTGCCAGCAGTGAAGTTCCTCCCTCCTCCGGAAACACCATATATTTT
CDR3: CASSEVPPSSGNTIYF

D: TRBD1
V: TRBV2
J: TRBJ1-2
DNA: TGTGCCAGCAACGCCTTTGGGGACAGAACATACTATGGCTACACCTTC
CDR3: CASNAFGDRTYYGYTF

D: TRBD1
V: TRBV7-8
J: TRBJ2-7
DNA: TGTGCCAGCAGCTTAGGTTTTTTGGGACAGGGTTCCTACGAGCAGTACTTC
CDR3: CASSLGFLGQGSYEQYF

D: .
V: TRBV2
J: TRBJ1-5
DNA: TGTGCCAGCAGTGAAGCGACGGGTGGACAGCCCCAGCATTTT
CDR3: CASSEATGGQPQHF

D: TRBD2
V: TRBV10-3
J: TRBJ2-5
DNA: TGTGCCATCAGGGACGAGCGGGAGGGACAAGAGACCCAGTACTTC
CDR3: CAIRDEREGQETQYF

D: TRBD1
V: TRBV11-3
J: TRBJ2-1
DNA: TGTGCCAGCAGCTTCGCAGGGGGTAGTGAGCAGTTCTTC
CDR3: CASSFAGGSEQFF

D: TRBD2
V: TRBV7-9
J: TRBJ2-2
DNA: TGTGCCAGCAGCTTGGGGGGGTTGAAAACCGGGGAGCTGTTTTTT
CDR3: CASSLGGLKTGELFF

D: TRBD1
V: TRBV5-8
J: TRBJ2-1
DNA: TGTGCCAGCAGCTTGAGGGACAGGTGGGATGTGAATGAGCAGTTCTTC
CDR3: CASSLRDRWDVNEQFF

D: .
V: TRBV27
J: TRBJ2-1
DNA: TGTGCCAGCAGTTCTCTTACTAGTTCCTACAATGAGCAGTTCTTC
CDR3: CASSSLTSSYNEQFF

D: .
V: TRBV7-9
J: TRBJ2-1
DNA: TGTGCCAGCAGCTTAACAGGGGGACTACTCCCTAATGAGCAGTTCTTC
CDR3: CASSLTGGLLPNEQFF

D: .
V: TRBV27
J: TRBJ1-4
DNA: TGTGCCAGCAGTTTGCCCCCCTCGGGGGGGAAACTGTTTTTT
CDR3: CASSLPPSGGKLFF

D: .
V: TRBV2
J: TRBJ2-5
DNA: TGTGCCAGCAGTGAAGGGAGACAAGAGACCCAGTACTTC
CDR3: CASSEGRQETQYF

D: .
V: TRBV19
J: TRBJ2-1
DNA: TGTGCCAGTTGTAAGGACTTTAGCTCCGACAATGAGCAGTTCTTC
CDR3: CASCKDFSSDNEQFF

D: TRBD1
V: TRBV25-1
J: TRBJ1-5
DNA: TGTGCCAGCGGTACGACAGGGGCCGGTCAGCCCCAGCATTTT
CDR3: CASGTTGAGQPQHF

D: .
V: TRBV19
J: TRBJ1-5
DNA: TGTGCCAGCCAGCGGGGGTCCCCTGGCAATCAGCCCCAGCATTTT
CDR3: CASQRGSPGNQPQHF

D: .
V: TRBV7-8
J: TRBJ1-5
DNA: TGTGCCAGCAGCTTAAACCCCCCGAGATGGAATCAGCCCCAGCATTTT
CDR3: CASSLNPPRWNQPQHF

D: .
V: TRBV30
J: TRBJ1-2
DNA: TGTGCCTGGAGAGCAGGAATGGACTATGGCTACACCTTC
CDR3: CAWRAGMDYGYTF

D: .
V: TRBV21-1
J: TRBJ1-5
DNA: TGTGCCAGCAGCAAAGAATGGTCAGTTAATCAGCCCCAGCATTTT
CDR3: CASSKEWSVNQPQHF

D: TRBD2
V: TRBV30
J: TRBJ2-3
DNA: TGTGCCTGGAGTGGGGGGACTAGCGGTGAGACAGATACGCAGTATTTT
CDR3: CAWSGGTSGETDTQYF

D: .
V: TRBV10-1
J: TRBJ2-1
DNA: TGCGCCAGCAGTGACAGGAACAATGAGCAGTTCTTC
CDR3: CASSDRNNEQFF

D: TRBD1
V: TRBV7-6
J: TRBJ1-2
DNA: TGTGCCAGCAGCCCGGTCAGGGGGGCCAGGGGGTCTAACTATGGCTACACCTTC
CDR3: CASSPVRGARGSNYGYTF

D: .
V: TRBV5-1
J: TRBJ2-1
DNA: TGCGCCAGCACCTTGAACACAGGGCTCTTGAATGAGCAGTTCTTC
CDR3: CASTLNTGLLNEQFF

D: .
V: TRBV10-3
J: TRBJ2-2
DNA: TGTGCCATCGGTCAGGAGGTAAAGTCGGGGGAGCTGTTTTTT
CDR3: CAIGQEVKSGELFF

D: TRBD1
V: TRBV10-3
J: TRBJ2-6
DNA: TGTGCCATCAGTAAATTGACGCGTGACAGGGGGCGTTCTGGGGCCAACGTCCTGACTTTC
CDR3: CAISKLTRDRGRSGANVLTF

D: TRBD1
V: TRBV2
J: TRBJ1-5
DNA: TGTGCCAGCTCTCGGGACAGGGGGCTTCTGGGCAATCAGCCCCAGCATTTT
CDR3: CASSRDRGLLGNQPQHF

D: .
V: TRBV28
J: TRBJ1-2
DNA: TGTGCCAGCAGTCTCGGACGGACTGGGGGGGGCTACACCTTC
CDR3: CASSLGRTGGGYTF

D: .
V: TRBV6-4
J: TRBJ2-7
DNA: TGTGCCAGCCAAAGGGGCCGATTC
CDR3: CASQRGRF

D: TRBD2
V: TRBV5-3
J: TRBJ2-5
DNA: TGTGCCAGAAGCTTGGCGACTAGCGGATCCGGATTCGGGGAGACCCAGTACTTC
CDR3: CARSLATSGSGFGETQYF

D: TRBD2
V: TRBV6-5
J: TRBJ2-7
DNA: TGTGCCAGCAGATTAAGCGGGGGGGCCGCCTACGAGCAGTACTTC
CDR3: CASRLSGGAAYEQYF

D: .
V: TRBV5-1
J: TRBJ2-5
DNA: TGCGCCAGCAGCCCGACAGATTTACGGGAGACCCAGTACTTC
CDR3: CASSPTDLRETQYF

D: TRBD1
V: TRBV19
J: TRBJ2-2
DNA: TGTGCCAGTAGTATAGGGGACAGGGGGCTGACCGGGGAGCTGTTTTTT
CDR3: CASSIGDRGLTGELFF